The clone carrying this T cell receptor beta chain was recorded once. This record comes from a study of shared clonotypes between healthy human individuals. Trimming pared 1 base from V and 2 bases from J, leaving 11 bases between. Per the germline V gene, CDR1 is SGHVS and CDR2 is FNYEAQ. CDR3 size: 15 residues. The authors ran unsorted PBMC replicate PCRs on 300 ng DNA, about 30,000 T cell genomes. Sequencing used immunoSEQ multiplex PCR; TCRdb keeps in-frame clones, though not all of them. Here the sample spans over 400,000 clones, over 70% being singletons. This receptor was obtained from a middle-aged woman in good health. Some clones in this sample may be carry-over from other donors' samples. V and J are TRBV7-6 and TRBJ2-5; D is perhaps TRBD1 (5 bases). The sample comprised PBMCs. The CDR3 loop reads CASSLGQGGQETQYF. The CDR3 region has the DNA TGTGCCAGCAGCTTAGGTCAGGGTGGGCAAGAGACCCAGTACTTC.